This T cell receptor (beta chain) was retrieved from a study of blood T cell repertoires in COVID-19. Generated by immunoSEQ multiplex PCR, the TCRdb table keeps only in-frame clones and is missing some. This sample yields fewer than 250,000 clones, of which 70% to 90% are seen a single time; over 12% belongs to the top ten. The sequencing input was PBMCs or T cells enriched from blood (not recorded which). This sequence originates from a woman in her fifties or sixties with acute COVID-19.

The DNA of the CDR3 is TGCGCCAGCAGCTTCGGAGCCCTTAGCACAGATACGCAGTATTTT. Its protein product is CASSFGALSTDTQYF. V usage is TRBV5-1 and J usage is TRBJ2-3, with no clear D. V was shortened by 2 bases and J by 0 bases, with 10 bases between the two germline ends. CDR3 length equals 15 residues. CDR1 and CDR2 (germline): SGHRS, YFSETQ.